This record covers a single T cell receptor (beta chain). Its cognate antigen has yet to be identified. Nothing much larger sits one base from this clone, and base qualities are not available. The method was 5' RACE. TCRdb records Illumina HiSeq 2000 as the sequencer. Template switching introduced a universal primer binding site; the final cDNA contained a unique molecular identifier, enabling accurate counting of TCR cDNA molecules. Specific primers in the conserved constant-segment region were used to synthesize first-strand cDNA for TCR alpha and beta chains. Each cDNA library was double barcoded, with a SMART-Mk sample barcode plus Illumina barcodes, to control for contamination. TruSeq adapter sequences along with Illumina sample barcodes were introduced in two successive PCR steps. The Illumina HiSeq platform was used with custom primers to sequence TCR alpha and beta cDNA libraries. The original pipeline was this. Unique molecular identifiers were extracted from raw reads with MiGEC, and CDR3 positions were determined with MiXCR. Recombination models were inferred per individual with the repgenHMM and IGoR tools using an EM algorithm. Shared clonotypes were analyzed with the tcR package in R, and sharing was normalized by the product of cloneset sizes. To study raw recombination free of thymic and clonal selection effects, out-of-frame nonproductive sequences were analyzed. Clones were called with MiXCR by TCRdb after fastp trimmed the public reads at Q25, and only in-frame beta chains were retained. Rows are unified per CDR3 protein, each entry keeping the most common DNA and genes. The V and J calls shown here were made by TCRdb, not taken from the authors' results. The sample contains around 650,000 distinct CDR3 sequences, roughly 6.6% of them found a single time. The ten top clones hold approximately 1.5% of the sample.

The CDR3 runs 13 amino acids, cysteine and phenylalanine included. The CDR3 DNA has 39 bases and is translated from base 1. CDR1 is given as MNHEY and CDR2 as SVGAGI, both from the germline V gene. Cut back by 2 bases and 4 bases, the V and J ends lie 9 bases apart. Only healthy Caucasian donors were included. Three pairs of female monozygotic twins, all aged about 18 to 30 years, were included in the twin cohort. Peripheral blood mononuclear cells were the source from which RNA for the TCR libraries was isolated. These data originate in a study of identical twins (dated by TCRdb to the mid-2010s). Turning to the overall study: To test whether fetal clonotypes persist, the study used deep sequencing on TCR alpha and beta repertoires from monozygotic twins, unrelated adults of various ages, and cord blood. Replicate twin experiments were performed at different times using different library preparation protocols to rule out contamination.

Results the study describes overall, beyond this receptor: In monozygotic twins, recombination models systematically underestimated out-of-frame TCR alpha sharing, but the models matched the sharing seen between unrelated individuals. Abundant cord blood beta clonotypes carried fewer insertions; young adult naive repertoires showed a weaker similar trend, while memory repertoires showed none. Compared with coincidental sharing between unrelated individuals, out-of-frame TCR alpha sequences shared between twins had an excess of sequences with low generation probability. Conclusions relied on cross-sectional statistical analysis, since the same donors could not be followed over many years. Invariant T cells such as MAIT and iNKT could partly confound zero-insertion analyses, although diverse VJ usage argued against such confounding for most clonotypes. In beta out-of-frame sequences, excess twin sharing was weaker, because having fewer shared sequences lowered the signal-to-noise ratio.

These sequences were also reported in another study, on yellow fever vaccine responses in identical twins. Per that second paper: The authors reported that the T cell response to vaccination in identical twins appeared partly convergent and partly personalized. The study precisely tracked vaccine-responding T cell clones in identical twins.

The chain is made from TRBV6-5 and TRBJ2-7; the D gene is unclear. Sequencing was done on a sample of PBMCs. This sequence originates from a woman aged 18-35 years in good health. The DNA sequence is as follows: TGTGCCAGCAGTTACAATGTGGGATACGAGCAGTACTTC. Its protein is CASSYNVGYEQYF.